This T cell receptor beta chain was observed in a study of glioma-infiltrating T cells after dendritic cell vaccination. Study background: Glioblastoma patients came from Phase I and II dendritic cell vaccination trials. Three intradermal dendritic cell vaccine injections were given every two weeks.

Looked up from germline, CDR1 is GTSNPN and CDR2 is SVGIG (reference sequence). CDR3 length equals 16 residues. V lost 2 bases to trimming and J lost 4 bases; unmatched junction nucleotides: 10. TCRdb keeps only in-frame clones here, not all; method: immunoSEQ multiplex PCR. The sample has approximately 36,000 clones, approximately 84% seen once. No glioblastoma patient carried an isocitrate dehydrogenase mutation. Before vaccination, two weeks after the third vaccination, and at progression, PBMC were collected. This receptor was taken from a human donor with glioblastoma. The material was blood, obtained before dendritic cell vaccination. J is TRBJ1-4 and V is TRBV30; 7 bases match TRBD1. For the CDR3, the DNA is TGTGCCTGGAGTCTCCCACAGGGGTCGGGTAATGAAAAACTGTTTTTT. It translates to CAWSLPQGSGNEKLFF.